This TCR beta chain comes out of a study of shared clonotypes between healthy human individuals. General study results and limits: Only blood was sampled; tissue repertoires likely differ.

The study enrolled healthy HIV-negative adults without recent acute infections or vaccinations as donors. Into CD45RA+ naive and CD45RA-negative memory subsets, the CD4+ cells were split. Libraries were prepared by immunoSEQ multiplex PCR; TCRdb keeps only in-frame clonotypes and omits some of them. The sample shows 950,000 to 1,200,000 clones, about 72% of them seen only once. In its sample, this clone was seen a few times. Its specificity is unknown. Within the sample, other DNA sequences also encode this same CDR3. The CDR3 sequence is 14 residues long. In germline, CDR1 is SEHNR, CDR2 FQNEAQ (reference sequence). The V and J ends lost 6 bases and 2 bases, in that order; junction bases with no gene match: 3.

The sample comprised memory CD4+ T cells from PBMCs. Subset defined: CD45RA-negative fraction. V and J are TRBV7-9 and TRBJ1-1; 10 bases are a match to TRBD1. The clonotype was recovered from a man between 18 and 29 years old in good health. Some clones in this sample may be carry-over from other donors' samples. The CDR3, as DNA: TGTGCCAGCAGTCGGACAGGGGGAAACACTGAAGCTTTCTTT. Translation: CASSRTGGNTEAFF.